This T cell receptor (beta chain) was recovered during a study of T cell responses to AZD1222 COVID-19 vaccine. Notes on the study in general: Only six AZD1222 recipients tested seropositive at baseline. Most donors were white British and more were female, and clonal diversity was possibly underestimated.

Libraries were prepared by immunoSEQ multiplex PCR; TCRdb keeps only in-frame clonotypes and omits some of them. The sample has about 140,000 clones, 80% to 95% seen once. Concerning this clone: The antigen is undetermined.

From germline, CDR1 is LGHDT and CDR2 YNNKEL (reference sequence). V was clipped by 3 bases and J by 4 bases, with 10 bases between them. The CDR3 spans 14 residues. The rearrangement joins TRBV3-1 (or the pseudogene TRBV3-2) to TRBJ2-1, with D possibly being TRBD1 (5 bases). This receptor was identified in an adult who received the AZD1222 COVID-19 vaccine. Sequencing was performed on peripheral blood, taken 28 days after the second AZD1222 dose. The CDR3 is CASSHAQGYNEQFF. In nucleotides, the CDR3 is TGTGCCAGCAGCCATGCTCAGGGTTACAATGAGCAGTTCTTC.